This T cell receptor beta chain was obtained from a study of cytomegalovirus exposure and HLA in healthy donors. Germline-derived CDR1 and CDR2 are LNHDA and SQIVND (reference sequence). The CDR3 is 14 residues long. After removal of 6 bases from V and 4 bases from J, the junction contained 6 bases not matched to a gene. A multiplex PCR was run with 60 Vbeta primers and 13 Jbeta primers. The data were produced by immunoSEQ multiplex PCR, yet TCRdb's version contains in-frame clones alone and is incomplete. Here the sample spans about 180,000 clones, around four fifths being singletons. The sample taken for sequencing was PBMCs. The receptor was isolated from a boy younger than 10 in good health and CMV-seronegative. The chain has TRBV19 and TRBJ2-3; the match to TRBD2 covers 8 bases. CDR3 loop: CASSPGREADTQYF. CDR3 bases: TGTGCCAGTAGCCCCGGGAGGGAAGCAGATACGCAGTATTTT.